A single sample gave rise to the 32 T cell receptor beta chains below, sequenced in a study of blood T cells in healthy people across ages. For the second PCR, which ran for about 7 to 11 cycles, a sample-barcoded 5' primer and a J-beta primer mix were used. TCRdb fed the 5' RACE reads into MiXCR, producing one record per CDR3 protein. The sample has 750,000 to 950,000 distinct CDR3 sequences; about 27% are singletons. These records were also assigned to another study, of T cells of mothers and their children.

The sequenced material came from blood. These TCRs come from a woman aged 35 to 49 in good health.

This chain's CDR3 is CASSLRDTSEAFF. The CDR3, as DNA: TGTGCCAGCAGCCTACGGGACACCTCTGAAGCTTTCTTT. The rearrangement uses TRBV13 and TRBJ1-1, with D maybe TRBD1 (6 bases). V shed 5 bases and J shed 6 bases, with 13 bases lying between them. Germline CDR1 PRHDT, CDR2 FYEKMQ (reference sequence). This CDR3 comprises 13 residues.

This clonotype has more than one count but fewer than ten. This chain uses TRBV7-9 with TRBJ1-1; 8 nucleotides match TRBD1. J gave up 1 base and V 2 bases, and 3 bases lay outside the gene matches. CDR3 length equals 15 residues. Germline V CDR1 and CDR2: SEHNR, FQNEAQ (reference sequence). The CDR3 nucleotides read TGTGCCAGCAGCTTACATGACAGGGGGAACACTGAAGCTTTCTTT. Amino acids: CASSLHDRGNTEAFF. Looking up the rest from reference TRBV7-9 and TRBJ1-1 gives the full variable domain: DTGVSQNPRHKITKRGQNVTFRCDPISEHNRLYWYRQTLGQGPEFLTYFQNEAQLEKSRLLSDRFSAERPKGSFSTLEIQRTEQGDSAMYLCASSLHDRGNTEAFFGQGTRLTVV.

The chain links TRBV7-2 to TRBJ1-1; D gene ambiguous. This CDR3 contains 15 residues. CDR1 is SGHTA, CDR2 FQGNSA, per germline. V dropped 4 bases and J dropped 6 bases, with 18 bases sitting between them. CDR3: CASSSSRARRSEAFF. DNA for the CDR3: TGTGCCAGCAGCTCTAGTCGGGCGCGGCGGTCTGAAGCTTTCTTT.

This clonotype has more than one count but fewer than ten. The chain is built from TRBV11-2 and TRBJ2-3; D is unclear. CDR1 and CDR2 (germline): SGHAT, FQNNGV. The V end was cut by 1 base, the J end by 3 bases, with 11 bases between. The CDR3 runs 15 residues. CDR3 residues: CASSLAQTRTDTQYF. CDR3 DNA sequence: TGTGCCAGCAGCTTAGCCCAGACACGTACAGATACGCAGTATTTT.

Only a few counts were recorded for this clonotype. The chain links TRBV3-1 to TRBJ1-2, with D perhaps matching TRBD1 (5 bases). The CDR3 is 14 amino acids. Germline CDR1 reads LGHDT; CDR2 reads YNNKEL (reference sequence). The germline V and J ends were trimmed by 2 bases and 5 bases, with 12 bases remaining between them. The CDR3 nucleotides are TGTGCCAGCAGCCAACAGGGACTGGCGTATGGCTACACCTTC. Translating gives CASSQQGLAYGYTF.

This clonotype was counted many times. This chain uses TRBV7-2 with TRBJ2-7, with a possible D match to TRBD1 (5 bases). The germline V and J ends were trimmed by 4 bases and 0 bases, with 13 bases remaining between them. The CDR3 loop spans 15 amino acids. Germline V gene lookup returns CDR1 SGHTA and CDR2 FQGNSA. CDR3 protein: CASSYTGASSYEQYF. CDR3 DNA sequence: TGTGCCAGCAGCTACACAGGAGCCAGCTCCTACGAGCAGTACTTC.

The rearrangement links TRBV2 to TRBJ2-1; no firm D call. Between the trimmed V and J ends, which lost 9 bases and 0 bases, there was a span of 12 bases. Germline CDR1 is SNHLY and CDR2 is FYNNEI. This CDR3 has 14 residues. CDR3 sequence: CARIRRSSYNEQFF. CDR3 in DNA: TGTGCCAGAATCCGCCGGTCCTCCTACAATGAGCAGTTCTTC.

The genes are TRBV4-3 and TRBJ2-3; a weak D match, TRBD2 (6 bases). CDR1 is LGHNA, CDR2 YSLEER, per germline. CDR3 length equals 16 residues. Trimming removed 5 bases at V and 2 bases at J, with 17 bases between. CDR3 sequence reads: CASSSHSGTYTDTQYF. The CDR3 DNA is TGCGCCAGCAGCTCCCACTCGGGGACTTACACAGATACGCAGTATTTT.

The CDR3 sequence is CASSFGQETYEQYF. The DNA of the CDR3 is TGTGCCAGCAGTTTCGGGCAGGAGACCTACGAGCAGTACTTC. This chain connects TRBV12-3 or TRBV12-4 to TRBJ2-7; D uncertain. This CDR3 contains 14 residues. V lost 3 bases and J 2 bases, leaving 11 bases between the germline ends.

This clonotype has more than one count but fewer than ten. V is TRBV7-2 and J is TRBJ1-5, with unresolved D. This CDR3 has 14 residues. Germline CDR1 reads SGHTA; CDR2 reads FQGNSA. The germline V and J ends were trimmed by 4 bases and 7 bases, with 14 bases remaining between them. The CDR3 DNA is TGTGCCAGCAGCTCAAGGGTTGGAGCCCAGCCCCAGCATTTT. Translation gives CASSSRVGAQPQHF.

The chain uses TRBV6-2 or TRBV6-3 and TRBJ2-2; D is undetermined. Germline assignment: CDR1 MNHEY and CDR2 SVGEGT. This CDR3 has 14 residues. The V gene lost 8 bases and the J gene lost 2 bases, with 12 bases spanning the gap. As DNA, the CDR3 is TGTGCCAGCGGCGACTTATACAACACCGGGGAGCTGTTTTTT. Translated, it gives CASGDLYNTGELFF.

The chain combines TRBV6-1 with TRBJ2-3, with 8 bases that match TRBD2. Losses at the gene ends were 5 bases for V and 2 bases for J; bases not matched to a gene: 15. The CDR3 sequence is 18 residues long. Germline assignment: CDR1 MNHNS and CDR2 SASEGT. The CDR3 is CASSKKTVPGGLTDTQYF. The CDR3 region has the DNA TGTGCCAGCAGTAAAAAGACGGTCCCGGGGGGGCTCACAGATACGCAGTATTTT.

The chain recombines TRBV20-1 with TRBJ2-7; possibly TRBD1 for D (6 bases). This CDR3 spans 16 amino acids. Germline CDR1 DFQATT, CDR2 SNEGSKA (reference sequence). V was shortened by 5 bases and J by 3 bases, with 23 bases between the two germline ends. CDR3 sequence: CSAPRKTGFSSYEQYF. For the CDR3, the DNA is TGCAGTGCTCCCCGCAAAACAGGGTTTTCGAGCTACGAGCAGTACTTC.

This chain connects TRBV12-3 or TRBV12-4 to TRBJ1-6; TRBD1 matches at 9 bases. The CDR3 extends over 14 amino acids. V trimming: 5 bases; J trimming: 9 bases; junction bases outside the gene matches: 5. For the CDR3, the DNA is TGTGCCAGCAGTACAGGGGGCGTAGGTTCACCCCTCCACTTT. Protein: CASSTGGVGSPLHF.

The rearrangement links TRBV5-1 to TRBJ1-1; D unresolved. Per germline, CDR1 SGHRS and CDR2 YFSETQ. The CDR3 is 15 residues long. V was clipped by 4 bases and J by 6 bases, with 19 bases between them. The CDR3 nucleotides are TGCGCCAGCAGCATTTCAGGACGGCGGAGCGCTGAAGCTTTCTTT. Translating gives CASSISGRRSAEAFF.

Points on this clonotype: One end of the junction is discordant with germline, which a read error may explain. The CDR3 coding sequence is TGTGCCAGCTCGCCACAGGGGGCGAACACAGATACGCGGTATTTT. Protein product: CASSPQGANTDTRYF. The chain links TRBV18 to TRBJ2-3; 9 bases fit TRBD1. The CDR3 loop spans 15 amino acids. Looked up from germline, CDR1 is KGHSH and CDR2 is LQKENI.

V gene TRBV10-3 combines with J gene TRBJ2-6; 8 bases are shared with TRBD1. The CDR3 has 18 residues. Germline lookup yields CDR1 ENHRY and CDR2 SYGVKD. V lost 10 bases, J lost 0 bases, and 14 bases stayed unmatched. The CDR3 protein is CANSPGTGENSGANVLTF. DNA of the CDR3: TGTGCCAATAGCCCCGGGACAGGAGAAAACTCTGGGGCCAACGTCCTGACTTTC.

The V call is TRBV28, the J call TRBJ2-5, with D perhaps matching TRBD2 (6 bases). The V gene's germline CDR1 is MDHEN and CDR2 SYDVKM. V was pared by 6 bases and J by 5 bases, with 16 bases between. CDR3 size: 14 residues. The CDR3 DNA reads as TGTGCCAGCAGGAGGACACGGGAGTGGGAGACCCAGTACTTC. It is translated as CASRRTREWETQYF.

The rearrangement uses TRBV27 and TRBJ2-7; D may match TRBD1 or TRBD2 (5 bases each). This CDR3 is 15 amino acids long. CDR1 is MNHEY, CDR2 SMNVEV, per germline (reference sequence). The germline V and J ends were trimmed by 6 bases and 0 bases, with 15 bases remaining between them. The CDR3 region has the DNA TGTGCCAGCAGGCGTGAGGGGCAGATCTCCTACGAGCAGTACTTC. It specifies CASRREGQISYEQYF.

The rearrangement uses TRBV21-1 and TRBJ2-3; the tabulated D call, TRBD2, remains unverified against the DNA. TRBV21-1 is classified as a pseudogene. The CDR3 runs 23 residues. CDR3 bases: TGTGCCAGCAGCAAACCGTCTCACATCGGACTAGCGGGGGCGACCGCTAGCACAGATACGCAGTATTTT. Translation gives CASSKPSHIGLAGATASTDTQYF.

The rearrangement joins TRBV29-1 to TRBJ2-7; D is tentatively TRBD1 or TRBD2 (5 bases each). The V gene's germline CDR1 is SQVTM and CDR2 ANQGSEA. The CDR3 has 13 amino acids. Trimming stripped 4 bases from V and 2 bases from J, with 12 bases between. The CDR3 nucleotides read TGCAGCGTTGCTCCCGGGACGCCCTACGAGCAGTACTTC. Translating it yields CSVAPGTPYEQYF.

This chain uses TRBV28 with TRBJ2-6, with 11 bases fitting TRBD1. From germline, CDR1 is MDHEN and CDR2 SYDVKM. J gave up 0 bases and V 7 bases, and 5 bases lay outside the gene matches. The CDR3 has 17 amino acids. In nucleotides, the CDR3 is TGTGCCAGCACCGCGGACAGGGGGCTCTCTGGGGCCAACGTCCTGACTTTC. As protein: CASTADRGLSGANVLTF.

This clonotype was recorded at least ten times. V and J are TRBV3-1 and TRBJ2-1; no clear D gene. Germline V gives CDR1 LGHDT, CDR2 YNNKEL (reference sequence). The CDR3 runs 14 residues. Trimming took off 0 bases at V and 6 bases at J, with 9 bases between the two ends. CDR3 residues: CASSQDLQVNEQFF. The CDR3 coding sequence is TGTGCCAGCAGCCAAGATCTCCAAGTCAATGAGCAGTTCTTC.

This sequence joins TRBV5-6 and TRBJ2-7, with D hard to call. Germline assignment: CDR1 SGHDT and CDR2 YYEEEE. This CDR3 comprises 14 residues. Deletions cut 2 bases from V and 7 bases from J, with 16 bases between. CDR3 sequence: CASSFQVSLTEQYF. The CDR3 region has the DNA TGTGCCAGCAGCTTCCAGGTTTCCCTCACGGAGCAGTACTTC.

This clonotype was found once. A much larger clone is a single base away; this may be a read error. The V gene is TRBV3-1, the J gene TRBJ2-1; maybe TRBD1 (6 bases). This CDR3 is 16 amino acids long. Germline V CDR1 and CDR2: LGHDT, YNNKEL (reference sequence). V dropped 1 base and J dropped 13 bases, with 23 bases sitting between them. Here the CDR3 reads CASSQAGQSFSETQFF. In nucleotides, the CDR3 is TGTGCCAGCAGCCAAGCGGGACAAAGTTTTTCGGAGACCCAGTTCTTC.

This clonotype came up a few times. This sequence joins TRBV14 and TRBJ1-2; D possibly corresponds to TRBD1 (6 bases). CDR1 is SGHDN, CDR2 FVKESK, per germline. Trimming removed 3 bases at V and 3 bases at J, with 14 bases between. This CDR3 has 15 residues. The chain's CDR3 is CASSQLGGPHYGYTF. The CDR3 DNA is TGTGCCAGCAGCCAGTTGGGGGGGCCTCACTATGGCTACACCTTC.

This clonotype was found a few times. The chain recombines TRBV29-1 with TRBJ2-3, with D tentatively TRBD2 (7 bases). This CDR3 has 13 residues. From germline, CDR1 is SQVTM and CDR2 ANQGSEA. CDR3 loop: CKDRGACTDTQYF. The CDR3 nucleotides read TGCAAGGATCGGGGGGCGTGCACAGATACGCAGTATTTT.

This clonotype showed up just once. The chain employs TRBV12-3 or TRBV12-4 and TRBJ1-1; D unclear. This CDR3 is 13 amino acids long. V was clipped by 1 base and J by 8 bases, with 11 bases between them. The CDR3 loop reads CASSLVIEREAFF. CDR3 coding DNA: TGTGCCAGCAGTTTAGTGATCGAACGGGAAGCTTTCTTT.

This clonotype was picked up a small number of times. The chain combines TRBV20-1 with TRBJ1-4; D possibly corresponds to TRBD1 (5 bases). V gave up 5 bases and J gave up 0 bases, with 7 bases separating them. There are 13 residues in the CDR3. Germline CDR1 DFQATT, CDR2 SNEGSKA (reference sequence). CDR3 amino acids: CSAGAATNEKLFF. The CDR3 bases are TGCAGTGCTGGGGCCGCAACTAATGAAAAACTGTTTTTT.

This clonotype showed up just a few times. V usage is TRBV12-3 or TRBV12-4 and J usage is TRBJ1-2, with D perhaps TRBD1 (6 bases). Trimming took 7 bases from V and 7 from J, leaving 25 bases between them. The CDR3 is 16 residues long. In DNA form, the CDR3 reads TGTGCCAGCACCTCGGGGGGGCGGGCTCGTTGGAGTGGCTACACCTTC. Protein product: CASTSGGRARWSGYTF.

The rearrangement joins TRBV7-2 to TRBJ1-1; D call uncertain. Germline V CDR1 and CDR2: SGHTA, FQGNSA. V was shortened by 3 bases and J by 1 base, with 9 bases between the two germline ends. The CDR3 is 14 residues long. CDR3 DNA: TGTGCCAGCAGCTTTGGATATTCGAACACTGAAGCTTTCTTT. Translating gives CASSFGYSNTEAFF. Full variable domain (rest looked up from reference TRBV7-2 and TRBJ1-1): GAGVSQSPSNKVTEKGKDVELRCDPISGHTALYWYRQSLGQGLEFLIYFQGNSAPDKSGLPSDRFSAERTGGSVSTLTIQRTQQEDSAVYLCASSFGYSNTEAFFGQGTRLTVV.

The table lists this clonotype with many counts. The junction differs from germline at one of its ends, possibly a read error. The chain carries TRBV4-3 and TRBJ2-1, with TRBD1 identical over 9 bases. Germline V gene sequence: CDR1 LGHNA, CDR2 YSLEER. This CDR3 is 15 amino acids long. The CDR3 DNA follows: TGTGCCAGCTCACAAGACAGGGGGTCGTACAATGAGCAGTTCTTC. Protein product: CASSQDRGSYNEQFF.